The 21 T cell receptor beta chains below come from one sample, sequenced in a study of lymphopenia after photon versus proton radiotherapy. Some clones are missing from TCRdb's copy, which holds only in-frame ones; the method was immunoSEQ multiplex PCR. This sample has 75,000 or so clones; about 83% occur once, and the top ten carry under 1.5%. The material sequenced was peripheral blood, taken from a patient treated with proton-based radiotherapy. These receptors all come from a man aged 55 to 70 with pancreatic cancer.

The genes are TRBV28 and TRBJ1-3; 9 positions agree with TRBD1. The CDR3 contains 15 residues. Germline-derived CDR1 and CDR2 are MDHEN and SYDVKM. V was clipped by 6 bases and J by 3 bases; unmatched bases: 6. The CDR3 protein is CASRTQGAVGNTIYF. CDR3 DNA sequence: TGTGCCAGCAGGACACAGGGGGCGGTTGGAAACACCATATATTTT.

The gene calls are TRBV15 and TRBJ2-7, with D uncertain. Trimming pared 4 bases from V and 5 bases from J, leaving 15 bases between. This CDR3 contains 14 residues. Germline lookup yields CDR1 LNHNV and CDR2 YYDKDF (reference sequence). CDR3 sequence (DNA): TGTGCCACCAGCATGGGCGGCCACCCCCACGAGCAGTACTTC. Amino acid sequence: CATSMGGHPHEQYF.

The chain has TRBV5-1 and TRBJ2-3, with D tentatively TRBD1 (5 bases). V lost 4 bases and J lost 1, with 7 bases in between. The CDR3 covers 13 residues. Germline CDR1 SGHRS, CDR2 YFSETQ. This CDR3 reads CASSRQRTDTQYF. Written as DNA, the CDR3 is TGCGCCAGCAGCCGACAGCGCACAGATACGCAGTATTTT.

V and J are TRBV13 and TRBJ2-5; D might be TRBD2 (6 bases). Looked up from germline, CDR1 is PRHDT and CDR2 is FYEKMQ (reference sequence). Trimming pared 2 bases from V and 7 bases from J, leaving 11 bases between. This CDR3 has 13 residues. The chain's CDR3 is CASSLRLGGTQYF. The DNA of the CDR3 is TGTGCCAGCAGCTTACGACTAGGTGGGACCCAGTACTTC.

The chain joins TRBV6-6 to TRBJ1-1, with TRBD1 matching 7 bases. V was pared by 3 bases and J by 7 bases, with 8 bases of the junction left unmatched. The CDR3 totals 14 residues. In germline, CDR1 is MNHNY, CDR2 SVGAGI (reference sequence). The CDR3 region has the DNA TGTGCCAGCAGTTATTCCTGGCAGGGGGATGAAGCTTTCTTT. Translating gives CASSYSWQGDEAFF.

The chain recombines TRBV18 with TRBJ2-2; TRBD2 aligns across 13 bases. The CDR3 length is 17 residues. Germline V gene sequence: CDR1 KGHSH, CDR2 LQKENI. The ends lost 0 bases at V and 4 bases at J; junction bases unmatched: 2. CDR3 coding DNA: TGTGCCAGCTCACCACCTAGACTAGCGGGAGGCACCGGGGAGCTGTTTTTT. Translating it yields CASSPPRLAGGTGELFF. Drawing the rest from reference TRBV18 and TRBJ2-2, the complete variable domain is NAGVMQNPRHLVRRRGQEARLRCSPMKGHSHVYWYRQLPEEGLKFMVYLQKENIIDESGMPKERFSAEFPKEGPSILRIQQVVRGDSAAYFCASSPPRLAGGTGELFFGEGSRLTVL.

This sequence joins TRBV11-3 and TRBJ2-5; 8 bases align to TRBD2. V was clipped by 5 bases and J by 3 bases; unmatched bases: 5. The CDR3 has 14 amino acids. Germline V gives CDR1 SGHNT, CDR2 YENEEA. The CDR3 DNA reads as TGTGCCAGCAGCCGGTGGCGGGGGGAAGAGACCCAGTACTTC. This sequence encodes CASSRWRGEETQYF.

This clone was observed once. The rearrangement joins TRBV7-9 to TRBJ1-4; TRBD1 is a possible D gene (5 bases). The germline gives CDR1 SEHNR, CDR2 FQNEAQ (reference sequence). This CDR3 spans 14 amino acids. The V and J ends lost 1 base and 4 bases respectively, with 7 bases between them. DNA of the CDR3: TGTGCCAGCAGCTTAGGGGGGTATAATGAAAAACTGTTTTTT. Protein: CASSLGGYNEKLFF.

The chain couples TRBV15 to TRBJ2-2; D gene ambiguous. V gave up 0 bases and J gave up 5 bases, with 16 bases separating them. The CDR3 is made up of 17 amino acids. Germline lookup yields CDR1 LNHNV and CDR2 YYDKDF (reference sequence). In DNA form, the CDR3 reads TGTGCCACCAGCAGAGATGGGTACAGAAGTTCAACCGGGGAGCTGTTTTTT. This encodes CATSRDGYRSSTGELFF.

The chain carries TRBV21-1 and TRBJ1-1. TRBV21-1 is reported as a pseudogene. The CDR3 has 13 amino acids. The CDR3 DNA sequence: TGTGCCAGCGGACACGCAACGGAGGCTGAAGCTTTCTTT. This translates into CASGHATEAEAFF.

In its sample, this clone was seen a few times. The V gene is TRBV6-1, the J gene TRBJ1-5, with D hard to call. This CDR3 region has 13 residues. Trimming removed 5 bases at V and 4 bases at J, with 9 bases between. Germline V CDR1 and CDR2: MNHNS, SASEGT. The CDR3 DNA reads TGTGCCAGCAGTCTGAGGGTAAATCAGCCCCAGCATTTT. Translation gives CASSLRVNQPQHF.

The genes are TRBV2 and TRBJ1-2; possible D gene TRBD1, 5 bases. Germline V gene sequence: CDR1 SNHLY, CDR2 FYNNEI. CDR3 size: 15 residues. The V and J ends lost 0 bases and 4 bases respectively, with 12 bases between them. CDR3 nucleotides: TGTGCCAGCAGTGAAGCGAGAGACAGTCCCTATGGCTACACCTTC. This translates into CASSEARDSPYGYTF.

The chain employs TRBV2 and TRBJ1-5; D might be TRBD1 (5 bases). The V and J ends lost 6 bases and 1 base respectively, with 13 bases between them. This CDR3 comprises 15 residues. CDR1 is SNHLY, CDR2 FYNNEI, per germline. The CDR3 protein is CASSPRRDSNQPQHF. The CDR3 nucleotides are TGTGCCAGCAGCCCCCGTAGGGACAGCAATCAGCCCCAGCATTTT. Supplemented by reference TRBV2 and TRBJ1-5, the full variable domain reads EPEVTQTPSHQVTQMGQEVILRCVPISNHLYFYWYRQILGQKVEFLVSFYNNEISEKSEIFDDQFSVERPDGSNFTLKIRSTKLEDSAMYFCASSPRRDSNQPQHFGDGTRLSIL.

The chain recombines TRBV15 with TRBJ2-5; 7 bases fit TRBD2. The assigned J gene may be wrong: the sequence end matches TRBJ2-7 better. The CDR3 has 16 residues. CDR1 LNHNV and CDR2 YYDKDF come from the germline V gene (reference sequence). CDR3 loop: CATSSPLGGSPYEQYF. The CDR3 region has the DNA TGTGCCACCAGCAGTCCACTAGGCGGGAGCCCCTACGAGCAGTACTTC.

The chain employs TRBV27 and TRBJ1-5; TRBD1 matches 9 bases. In germline, CDR1 is MNHEY, CDR2 SMNVEV (reference sequence). The CDR3 totals 16 residues. The junction had 6 bases not matched to a gene; V was cut back by 4 bases and J by 2 bases. CDR3 bases: TGTGCCAGCAGTTCGGGGACAGGGCGGGGCAATCAGCCCCAGCATTTT. This codes for CASSSGTGRGNQPQHF.

This chain connects TRBV5-1 to TRBJ2-3; 8 positions match TRBD2. Germline CDR1 and CDR2: SGHRS and YFSETQ. With 5 bases clipped from V and 2 bases from J, the junction kept 7 bases outside the gene matches. This CDR3 has 15 amino acids. The CDR3 protein is CASRSLAEITDTQYF. CDR3 nucleotide sequence: TGCGCCAGCAGATCACTAGCGGAGATCACAGATACGCAGTATTTT.

The chain uses TRBV5-1 and TRBJ1-4, with 9 nucleotides matching TRBD1. V shed 0 bases and J 2 bases; nucleotides not matched to a gene: 8. Germline assignment: CDR1 SGHRS and CDR2 YFSETQ. The length of the CDR3 is 18 residues. CDR3 DNA: TGCGCCAGCAGCTTGGACGGGACAGGGACAGGCACTAATGAAAAACTGTTTTTT. Translating gives CASSLDGTGTGTNEKLFF.

The chain carries TRBV6-5 and TRBJ2-7; perhaps TRBD1 as D (6 bases). CDR3 length: 13 amino acids. Germline V gene lookup returns CDR1 MNHEY and CDR2 SVGAGI. Trimming stripped 8 bases from V and 2 bases from J, with 13 bases between. The CDR3 coding sequence is TGTGCCAGCGGTAGGGACACCCCCTACGAGCAGTACTTC. It codes for CASGRDTPYEQYF.

The V gene is TRBV11-2, the J gene TRBJ2-6; D unclear. V was cut by 2 bases and J by 1 base, with 3 bases left in between. This CDR3 spans 14 amino acids. The germline CDR1 and CDR2 sequences are SGHAT and FQNNGV. The CDR3 loop reads CASSLKSGANVLTF. The CDR3 DNA is TGTGCCAGCAGCTTAAAGTCTGGGGCCAACGTCCTGACTTTC.

The chain joins TRBV27 to TRBJ2-1, with 7 bases aligning to TRBD2. V was pared by 4 bases and J by 0 bases, with 6 bases of the junction left unmatched. The CDR3 contains 16 residues. Germline CDR1 and CDR2: MNHEY and SMNVEV (reference sequence). The DNA for the CDR3 is TGTGCCAGCAGTTACAGCGGGACGAGCTCCTACAATGAGCAGTTCTTC. Translating it yields CASSYSGTSSYNEQFF.

The CDR3 DNA sequence: TGTGCCAGCAGTTACTCAGGGGGAAACACCATATATTTT. Translating gives CASSYSGGNTIYF. The rearrangement uses TRBV6-5 and TRBJ1-3; D ambiguous. V was shortened by 0 bases and J by 4 bases, with 4 bases between the two germline ends. The CDR3 is made up of 13 amino acids. Germline V gene sequence: CDR1 MNHEY, CDR2 SVGAGI.